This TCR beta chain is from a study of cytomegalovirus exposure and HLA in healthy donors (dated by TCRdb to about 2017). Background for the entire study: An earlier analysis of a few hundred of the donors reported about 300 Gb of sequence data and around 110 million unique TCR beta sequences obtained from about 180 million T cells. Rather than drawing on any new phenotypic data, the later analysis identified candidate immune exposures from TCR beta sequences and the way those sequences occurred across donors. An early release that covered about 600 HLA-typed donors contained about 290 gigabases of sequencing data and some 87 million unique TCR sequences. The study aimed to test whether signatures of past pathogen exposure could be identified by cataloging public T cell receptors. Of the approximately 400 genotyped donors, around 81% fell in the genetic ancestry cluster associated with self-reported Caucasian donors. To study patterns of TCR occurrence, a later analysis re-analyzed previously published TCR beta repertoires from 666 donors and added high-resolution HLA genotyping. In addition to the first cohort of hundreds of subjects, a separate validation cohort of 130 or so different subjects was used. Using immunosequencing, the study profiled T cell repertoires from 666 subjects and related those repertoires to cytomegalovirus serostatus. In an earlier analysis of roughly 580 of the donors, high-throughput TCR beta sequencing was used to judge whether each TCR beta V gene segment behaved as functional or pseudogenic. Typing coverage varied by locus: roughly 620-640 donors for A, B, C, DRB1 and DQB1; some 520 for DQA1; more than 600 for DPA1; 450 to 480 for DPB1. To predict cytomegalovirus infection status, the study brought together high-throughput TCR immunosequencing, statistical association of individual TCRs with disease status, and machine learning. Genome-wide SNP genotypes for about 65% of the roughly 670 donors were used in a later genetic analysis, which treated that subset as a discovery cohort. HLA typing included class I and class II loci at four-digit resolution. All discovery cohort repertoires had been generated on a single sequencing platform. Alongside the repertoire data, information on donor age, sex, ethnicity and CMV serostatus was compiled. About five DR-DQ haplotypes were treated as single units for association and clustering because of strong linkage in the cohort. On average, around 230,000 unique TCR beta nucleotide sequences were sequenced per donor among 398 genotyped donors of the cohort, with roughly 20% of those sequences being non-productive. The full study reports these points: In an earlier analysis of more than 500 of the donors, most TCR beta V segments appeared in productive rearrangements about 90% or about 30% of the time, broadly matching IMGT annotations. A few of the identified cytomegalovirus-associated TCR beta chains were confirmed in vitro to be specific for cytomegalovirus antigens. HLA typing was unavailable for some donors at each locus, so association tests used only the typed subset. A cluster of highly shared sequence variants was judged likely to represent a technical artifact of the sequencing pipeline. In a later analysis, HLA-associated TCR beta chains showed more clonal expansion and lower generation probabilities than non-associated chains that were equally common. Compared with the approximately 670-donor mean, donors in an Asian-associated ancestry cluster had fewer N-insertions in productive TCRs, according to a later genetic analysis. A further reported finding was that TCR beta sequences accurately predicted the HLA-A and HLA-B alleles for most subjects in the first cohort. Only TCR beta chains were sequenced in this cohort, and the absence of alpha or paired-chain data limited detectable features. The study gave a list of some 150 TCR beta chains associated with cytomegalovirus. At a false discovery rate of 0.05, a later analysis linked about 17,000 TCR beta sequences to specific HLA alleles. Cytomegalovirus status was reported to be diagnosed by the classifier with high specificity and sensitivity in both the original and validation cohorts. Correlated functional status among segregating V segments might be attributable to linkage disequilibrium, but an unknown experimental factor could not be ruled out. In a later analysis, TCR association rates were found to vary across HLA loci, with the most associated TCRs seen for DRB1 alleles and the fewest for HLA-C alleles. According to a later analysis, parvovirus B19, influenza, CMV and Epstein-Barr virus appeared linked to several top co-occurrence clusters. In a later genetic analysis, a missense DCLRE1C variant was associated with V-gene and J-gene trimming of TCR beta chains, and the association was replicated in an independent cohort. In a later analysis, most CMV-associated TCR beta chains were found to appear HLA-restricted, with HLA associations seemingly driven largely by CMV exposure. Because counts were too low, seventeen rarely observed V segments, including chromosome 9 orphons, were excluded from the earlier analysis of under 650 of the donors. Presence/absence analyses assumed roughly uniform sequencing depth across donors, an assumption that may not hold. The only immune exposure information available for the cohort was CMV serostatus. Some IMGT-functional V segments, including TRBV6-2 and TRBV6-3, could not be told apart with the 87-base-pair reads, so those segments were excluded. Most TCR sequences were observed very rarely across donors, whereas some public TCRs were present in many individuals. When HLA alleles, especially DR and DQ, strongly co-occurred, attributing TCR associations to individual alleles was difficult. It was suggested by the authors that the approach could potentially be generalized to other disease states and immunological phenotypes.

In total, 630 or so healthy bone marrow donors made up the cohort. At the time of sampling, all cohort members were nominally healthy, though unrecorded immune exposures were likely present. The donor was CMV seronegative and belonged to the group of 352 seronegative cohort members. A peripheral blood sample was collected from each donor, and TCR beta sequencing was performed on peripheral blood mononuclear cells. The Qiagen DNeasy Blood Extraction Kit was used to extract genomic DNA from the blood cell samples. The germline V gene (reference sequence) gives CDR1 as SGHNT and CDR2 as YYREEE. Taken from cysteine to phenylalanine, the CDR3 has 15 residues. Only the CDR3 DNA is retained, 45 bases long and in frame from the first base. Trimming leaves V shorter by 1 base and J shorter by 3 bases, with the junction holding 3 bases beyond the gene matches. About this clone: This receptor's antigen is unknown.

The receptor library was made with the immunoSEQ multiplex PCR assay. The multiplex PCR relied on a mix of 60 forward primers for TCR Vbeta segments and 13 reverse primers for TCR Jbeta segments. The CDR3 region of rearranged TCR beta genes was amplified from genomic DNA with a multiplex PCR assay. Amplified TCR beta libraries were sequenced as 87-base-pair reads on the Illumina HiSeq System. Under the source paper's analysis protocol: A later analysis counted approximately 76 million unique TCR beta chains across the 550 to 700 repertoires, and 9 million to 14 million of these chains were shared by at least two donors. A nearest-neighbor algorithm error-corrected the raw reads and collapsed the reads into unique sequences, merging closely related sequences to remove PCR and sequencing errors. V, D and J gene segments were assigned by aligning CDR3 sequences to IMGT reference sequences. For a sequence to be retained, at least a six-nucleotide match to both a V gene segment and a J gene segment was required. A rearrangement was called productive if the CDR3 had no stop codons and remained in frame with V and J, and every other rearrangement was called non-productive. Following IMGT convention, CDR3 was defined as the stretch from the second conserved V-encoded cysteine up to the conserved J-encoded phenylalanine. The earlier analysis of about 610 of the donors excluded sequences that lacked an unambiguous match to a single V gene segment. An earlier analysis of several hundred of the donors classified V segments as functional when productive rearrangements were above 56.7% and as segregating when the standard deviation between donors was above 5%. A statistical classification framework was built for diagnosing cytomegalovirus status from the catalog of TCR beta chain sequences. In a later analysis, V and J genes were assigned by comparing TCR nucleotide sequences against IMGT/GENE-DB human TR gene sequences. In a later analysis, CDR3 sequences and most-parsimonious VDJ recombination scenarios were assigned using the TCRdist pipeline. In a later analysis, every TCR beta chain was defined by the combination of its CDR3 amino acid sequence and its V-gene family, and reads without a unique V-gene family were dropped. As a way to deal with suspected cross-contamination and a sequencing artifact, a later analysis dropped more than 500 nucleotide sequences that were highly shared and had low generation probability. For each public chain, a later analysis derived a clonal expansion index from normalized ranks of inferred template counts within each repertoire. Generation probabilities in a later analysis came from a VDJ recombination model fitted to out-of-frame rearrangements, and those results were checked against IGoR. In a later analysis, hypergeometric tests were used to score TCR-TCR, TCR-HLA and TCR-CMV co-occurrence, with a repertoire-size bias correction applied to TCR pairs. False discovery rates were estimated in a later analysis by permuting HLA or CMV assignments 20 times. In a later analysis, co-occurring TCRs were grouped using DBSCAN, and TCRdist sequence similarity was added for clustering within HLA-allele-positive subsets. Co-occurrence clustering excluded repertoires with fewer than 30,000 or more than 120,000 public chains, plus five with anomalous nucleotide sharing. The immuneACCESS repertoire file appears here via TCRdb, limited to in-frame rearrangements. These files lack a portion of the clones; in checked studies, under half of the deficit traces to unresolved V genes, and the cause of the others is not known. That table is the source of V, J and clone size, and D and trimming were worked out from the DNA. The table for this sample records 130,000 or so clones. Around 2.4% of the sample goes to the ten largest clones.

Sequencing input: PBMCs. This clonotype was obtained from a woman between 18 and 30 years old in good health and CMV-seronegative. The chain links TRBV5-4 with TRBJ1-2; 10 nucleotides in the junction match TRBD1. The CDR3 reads CASSLRTGGDYGYTF. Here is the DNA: TGTGCCAGCAGCTTGAGGACAGGGGGGGACTATGGCTACACCTTC.